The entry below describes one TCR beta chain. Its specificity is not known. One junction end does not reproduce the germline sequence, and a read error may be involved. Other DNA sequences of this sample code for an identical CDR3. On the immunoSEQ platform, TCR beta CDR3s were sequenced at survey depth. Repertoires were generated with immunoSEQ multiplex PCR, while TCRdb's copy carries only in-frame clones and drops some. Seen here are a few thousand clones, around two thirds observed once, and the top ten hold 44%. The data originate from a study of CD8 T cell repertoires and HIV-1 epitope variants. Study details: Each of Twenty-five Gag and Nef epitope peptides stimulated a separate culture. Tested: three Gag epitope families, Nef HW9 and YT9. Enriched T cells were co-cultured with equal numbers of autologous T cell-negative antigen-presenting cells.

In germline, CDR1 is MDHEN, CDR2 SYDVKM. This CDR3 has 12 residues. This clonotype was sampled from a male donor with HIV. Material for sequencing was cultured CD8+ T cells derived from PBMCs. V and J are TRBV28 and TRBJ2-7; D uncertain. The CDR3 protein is CASSLSSYEQYF. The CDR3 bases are TGTGCTAGCAGTTTATCTAGCTACGAGCAGTACTTC.